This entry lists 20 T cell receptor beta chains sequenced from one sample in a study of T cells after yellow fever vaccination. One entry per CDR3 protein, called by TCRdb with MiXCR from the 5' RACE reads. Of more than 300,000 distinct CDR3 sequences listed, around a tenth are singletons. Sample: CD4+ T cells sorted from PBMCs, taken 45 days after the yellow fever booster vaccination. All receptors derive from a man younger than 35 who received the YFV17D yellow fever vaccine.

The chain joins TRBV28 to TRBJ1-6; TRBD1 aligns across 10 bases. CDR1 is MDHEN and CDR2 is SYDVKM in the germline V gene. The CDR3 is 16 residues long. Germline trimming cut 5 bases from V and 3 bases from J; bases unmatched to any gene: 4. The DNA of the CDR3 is TGTGCCAGCAGTGTGACAGGGGGCGGCTATAATTCACCCCTCCACTTT. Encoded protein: CASSVTGGGYNSPLHF. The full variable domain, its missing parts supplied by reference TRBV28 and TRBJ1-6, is DVKVTQSSRYLVKRTGEKVFLECVQDMDHENMFWYRQDPGLGLRLIYFSYDVKMKEKGDIPEGYSVSREKKERFSLILESASTNQTSMYLCASSVTGGGYNSPLHFGNGTRLTVT.

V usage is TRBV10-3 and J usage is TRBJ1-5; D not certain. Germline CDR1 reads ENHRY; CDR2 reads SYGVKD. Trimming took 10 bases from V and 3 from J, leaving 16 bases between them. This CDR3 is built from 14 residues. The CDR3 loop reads CATGVGQFNQPQHF. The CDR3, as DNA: TGTGCCACCGGTGTTGGGCAGTTCAATCAGCCCCAGCATTTT.

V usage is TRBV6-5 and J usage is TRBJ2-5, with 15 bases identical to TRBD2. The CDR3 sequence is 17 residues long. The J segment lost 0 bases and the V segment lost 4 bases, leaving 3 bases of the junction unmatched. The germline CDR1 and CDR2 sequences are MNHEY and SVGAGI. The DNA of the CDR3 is TGTGCCAGCAGTTCCGGACTAGCGGGAGGGTACCAAGAGACCCAGTACTTC. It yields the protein CASSSGLAGGYQETQYF.

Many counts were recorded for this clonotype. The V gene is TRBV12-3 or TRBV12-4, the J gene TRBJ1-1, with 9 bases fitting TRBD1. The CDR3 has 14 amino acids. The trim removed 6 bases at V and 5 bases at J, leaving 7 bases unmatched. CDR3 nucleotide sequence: TGTGCCAGCAGGATGACAGGGGGAGTTACTGAAGCTTTCTTT. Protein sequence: CASRMTGGVTEAFF.

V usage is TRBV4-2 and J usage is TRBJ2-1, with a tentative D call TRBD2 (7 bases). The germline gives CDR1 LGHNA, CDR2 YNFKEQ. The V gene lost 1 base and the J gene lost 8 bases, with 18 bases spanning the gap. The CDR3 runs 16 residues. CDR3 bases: TGTGCCAGCAGCCAAGCCGAGGGGGGGGGCTCATATGAGCAGTTCTTC. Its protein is CASSQAEGGGSYEQFF.

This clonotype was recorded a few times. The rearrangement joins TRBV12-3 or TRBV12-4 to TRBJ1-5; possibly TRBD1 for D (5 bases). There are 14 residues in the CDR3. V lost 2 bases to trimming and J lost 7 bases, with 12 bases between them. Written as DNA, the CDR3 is TGTGCCAGCAGTTTAACGACAGTAGACCAGCCCCAGCATTTT. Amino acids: CASSLTTVDQPQHF.

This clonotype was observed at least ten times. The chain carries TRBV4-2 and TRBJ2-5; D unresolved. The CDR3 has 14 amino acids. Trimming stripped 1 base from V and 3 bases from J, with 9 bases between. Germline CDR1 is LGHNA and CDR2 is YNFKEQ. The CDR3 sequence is CASSQGPMKETQYF. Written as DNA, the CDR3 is TGTGCCAGCAGCCAAGGGCCAATGAAAGAGACCCAGTACTTC.

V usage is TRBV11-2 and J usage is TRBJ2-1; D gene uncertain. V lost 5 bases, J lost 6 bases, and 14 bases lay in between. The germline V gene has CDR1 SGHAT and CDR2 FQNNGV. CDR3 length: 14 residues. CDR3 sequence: CASSRPREPNEQFF. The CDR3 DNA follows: TGTGCCAGCAGCCGCCCCCGAGAGCCCAATGAGCAGTTCTTC. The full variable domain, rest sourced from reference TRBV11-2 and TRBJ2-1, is EAGVAQSPRYKIIEKRQSVAFWCNPISGHATLYWYQQILGQGPKLLIQFQNNGVVDDSQLPKDRFSAERLKGVDSTLKIQPAKLEDSAVYLCASSRPREPNEQFFGPGTRLTVL.

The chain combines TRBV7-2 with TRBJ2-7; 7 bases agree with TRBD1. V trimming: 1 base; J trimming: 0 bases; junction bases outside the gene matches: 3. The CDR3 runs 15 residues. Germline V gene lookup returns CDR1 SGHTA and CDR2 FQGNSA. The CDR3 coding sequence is TGTGCCAGCAGCTTAGGATGGACAGGCTCCTACGAGCAGTACTTC. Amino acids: CASSLGWTGSYEQYF.

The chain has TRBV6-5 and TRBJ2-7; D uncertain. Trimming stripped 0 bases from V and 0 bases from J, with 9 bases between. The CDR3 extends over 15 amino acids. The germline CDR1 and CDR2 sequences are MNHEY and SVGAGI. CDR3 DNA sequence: TGTGCCAGCAGTTACTCAGGGTCGAGCTCCTACGAGCAGTACTTC. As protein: CASSYSGSSSYEQYF.

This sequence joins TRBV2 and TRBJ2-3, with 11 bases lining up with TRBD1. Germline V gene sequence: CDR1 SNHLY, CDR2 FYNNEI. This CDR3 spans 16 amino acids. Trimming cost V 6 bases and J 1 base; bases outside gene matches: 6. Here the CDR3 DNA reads TGTGCCAGCAGCGGTGGGACAGGGGGTGGCACAGATACGCAGTATTTT. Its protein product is CASSGGTGGGTDTQYF.

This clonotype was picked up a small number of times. In nucleotides, the CDR3 is TGCGCCAGCAGCCAAGGTTGGGGGGCGGGGACTGAAGCTTTCTTT. Its translation is CASSQGWGAGTEAFF. The rearrangement links TRBV4-3 to TRBJ1-1, with a tentative D call TRBD1 (6 bases). Deletions cut 1 base from V and 5 bases from J, with 14 bases between. Germline CDR1 is LGHNA and CDR2 is YSLEER. CDR3 size: 15 residues.

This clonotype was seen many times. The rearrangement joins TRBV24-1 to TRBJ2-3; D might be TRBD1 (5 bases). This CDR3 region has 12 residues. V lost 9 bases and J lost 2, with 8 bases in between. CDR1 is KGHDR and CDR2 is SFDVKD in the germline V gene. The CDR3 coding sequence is TGTGCCACCGCAGGGAACACAGATACGCAGTATTTT. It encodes CATAGNTDTQYF.

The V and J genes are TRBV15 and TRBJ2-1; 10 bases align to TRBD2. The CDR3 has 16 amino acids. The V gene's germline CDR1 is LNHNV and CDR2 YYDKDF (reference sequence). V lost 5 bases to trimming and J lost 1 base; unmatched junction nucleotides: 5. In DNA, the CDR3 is TGTGCCACCAGCGGTAATAGCGGGGGGTCCTACAATGAGCAGTTCTTC. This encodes CATSGNSGGSYNEQFF.

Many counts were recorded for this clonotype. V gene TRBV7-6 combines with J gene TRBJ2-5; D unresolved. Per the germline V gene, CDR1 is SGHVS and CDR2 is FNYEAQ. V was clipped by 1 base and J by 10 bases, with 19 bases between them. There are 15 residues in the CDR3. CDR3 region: CASSLGGASEEIQYF. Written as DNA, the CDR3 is TGTGCCAGCAGCTTAGGTGGCGCGAGTGAAGAAATCCAGTACTTC.

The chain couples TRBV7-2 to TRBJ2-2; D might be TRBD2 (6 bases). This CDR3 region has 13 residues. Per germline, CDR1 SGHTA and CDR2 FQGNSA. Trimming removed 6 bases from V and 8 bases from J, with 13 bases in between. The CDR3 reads CASSRDFDGELFF. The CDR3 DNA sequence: TGTGCCAGCAGTCGGGACTTCGATGGGGAGCTGTTTTTT.

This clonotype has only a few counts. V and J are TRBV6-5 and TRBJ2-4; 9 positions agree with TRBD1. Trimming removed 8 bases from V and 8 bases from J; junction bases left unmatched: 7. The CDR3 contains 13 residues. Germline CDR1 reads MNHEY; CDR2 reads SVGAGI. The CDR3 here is CASHGTGRDIQYF. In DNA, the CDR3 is TGTGCCAGCCATGGGACAGGGAGGGACATTCAGTACTTC.

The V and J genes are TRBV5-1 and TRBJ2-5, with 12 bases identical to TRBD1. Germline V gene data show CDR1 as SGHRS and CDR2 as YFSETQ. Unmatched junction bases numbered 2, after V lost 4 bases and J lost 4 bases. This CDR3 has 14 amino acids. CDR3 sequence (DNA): TGCGCCAGCAGCAAGGGACAGGGGGCAGAGACCCAGTACTTC. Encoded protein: CASSKGQGAETQYF.

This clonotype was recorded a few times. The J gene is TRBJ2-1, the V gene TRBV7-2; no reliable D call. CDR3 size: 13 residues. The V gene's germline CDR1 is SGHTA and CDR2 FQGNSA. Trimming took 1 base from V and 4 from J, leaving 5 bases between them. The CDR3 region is CASSLELYNEQFF. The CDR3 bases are TGTGCCAGCAGCTTAGAACTTTACAATGAGCAGTTCTTC.

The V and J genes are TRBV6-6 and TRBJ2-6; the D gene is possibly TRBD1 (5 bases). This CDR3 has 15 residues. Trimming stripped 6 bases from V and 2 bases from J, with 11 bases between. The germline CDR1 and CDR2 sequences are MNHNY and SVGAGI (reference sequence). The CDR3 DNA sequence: TGTGCCAGCAGGTGGCAAGGGGCTGGGGCCAACGTCCTGACTTTC. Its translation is CASRWQGAGANVLTF.